Below are 29 T cell receptor beta chains sequenced from a single sample in a study of blood T cell repertoires in COVID-19. Sequenced by immunoSEQ multiplex PCR; TCRdb stores in-frame clones only, minus some. The repertoire includes 200,000 to 300,000 clones, approximately 90% of them detected once, and over 3.5% sits in the top ten. Specimen: peripheral blood. The receptors originated from a woman aged 40-49 years with acute or convalescent COVID-19.

The chain carries TRBV29-1 and TRBJ2-1, with TRBD1 as a possible D gene (7 bases). The V end was cut by 7 bases, the J end by 3 bases, with 22 bases between. The CDR3 runs to 16 residues. Germline loops: CDR1 SQVTM, CDR2 ANQGSEA. Here the CDR3 reads CSGGDRLVSNYNEQFF. The CDR3 DNA is TGCAGCGGGGGGGACAGATTAGTTTCAAACTACAATGAGCAGTTCTTC.

CDR3 region: CASSLERYQNSPLHF. In DNA form, the CDR3 reads TGTGCCAGCAGCTTAGAACGTTATCAGAATTCACCCCTCCACTTT. The chain links TRBV7-6 to TRBJ1-6; no firm D call. The CDR3 covers 15 residues. Germline V gene data show CDR1 as SGHVS and CDR2 as FNYEAQ. The V end was cut by 1 base, the J end by 7 bases, with 11 bases between.

V usage is TRBV5-1 and J usage is TRBJ1-6; TRBD1 aligns across 7 bases. Germline CDR1 and CDR2: SGHRS and YFSETQ. V gave up 0 bases and J gave up 10 bases; unmatched junction bases: 4. The CDR3 covers 14 residues. The CDR3 sequence is CASSLADRESPLHF. The CDR3 region has the DNA TGCGCCAGCAGCTTGGCCGACAGGGAATCACCCCTCCACTTT.

This clone was seen more than once but under ten times. The CDR3 DNA reads TGTGCCAGCATCACAAACACAGGGATAGGTTCACCCCTCCACTTT. This gives the protein CASITNTGIGSPLHF. The chain links TRBV6-5 to TRBJ1-6; possibly TRBD1 for D (6 bases). The CDR3 is made up of 15 amino acids. Germline CDR1 is MNHEY and CDR2 is SVGAGI. V dropped 7 bases and J dropped 9 bases, with 19 bases sitting between them.

This chain uses TRBV7-3 with TRBJ1-1; no firm D call. The CDR3 runs 14 residues. CDR1 and CDR2 from the germline V gene are SGHTA and FQGTGA. The ends were cut back, 1 base at V and 0 bases at J, with 6 bases in the middle. CDR3 amino acids: CASSLNHLNTEAFF. The DNA for the CDR3 is TGTGCCAGCAGCTTAAATCACTTGAACACTGAAGCTTTCTTT.

In its sample, this clone was seen once. The rearrangement joins TRBV21-1 to TRBJ2-4; TRBD2 reflects the table's D call only, with no check against the DNA. TRBV21-1 has pseudogene status. This CDR3 contains 15 residues. The CDR3 coding sequence is TGTGCCAGCAGCGAGAAAGCGGGGGCCGGGGACATTCAGTACTTC. The encoded protein is CASSEKAGAGDIQYF.

V gene TRBV9 combines with J gene TRBJ2-1, with 10 bases that match TRBD1. The CDR3 is 15 residues long. V was pared by 2 bases and J by 6 bases, with 5 bases of the junction left unmatched. The V gene's germline CDR1 is SGDLS and CDR2 YYNGEE. Here the CDR3 DNA reads TGTGCCAGCAGCGTCTCCGGGACAGGGGCCAATGAGCAGTTCTTC. Translation: CASSVSGTGANEQFF. The full variable domain, rest sourced from reference TRBV9 and TRBJ2-1, is DSGVTQTPKHLITATGQRVTLRCSPRSGDLSVYWYQQSLDQGLQFLIQYYNGEERAKGNILERFSAQQFPDLHSELNLSSLELGDSALYFCASSVSGTGANEQFFGPGTRLTVL.

The V and J genes are TRBV27 and TRBJ2-3, with 8 bases fitting TRBD2. The CDR3 is made up of 17 amino acids. With 1 base clipped from V and 4 bases from J, the junction kept 10 bases outside the gene matches. The germline V gene has CDR1 MNHEY and CDR2 SMNVEV (reference sequence). CDR3 region: CASSLWSPGGPADTQYF. The CDR3 nucleotides read TGTGCCAGCAGTTTATGGTCCCCGGGGGGGCCCGCAGATACGCAGTATTTT.

The chain combines TRBV6-5 with TRBJ2-7; 7 bases map to TRBD1. Germline assignment: CDR1 MNHEY and CDR2 SVGAGI. CDR3 length: 14 residues. Trimming at V came to 4 bases and at J to 2 bases, leaving 5 bases not matched to a gene. In nucleotides, the CDR3 is TGTGCCAGCAGTTCCGGGACAGAACCCTACGAGCAGTACGTC. Translated, it gives CASSSGTEPYEQYV.

The V call is TRBV19, the J call TRBJ1-1, with TRBD1 as a possible D gene (5 bases). Trimming removed 3 bases at V and 2 bases at J, with 19 bases between. CDR1 LNHDA and CDR2 SQIVND come from the germline V gene (reference sequence). This CDR3 is 17 amino acids long. The CDR3 coding sequence is TGTGCCAGTAGTATTGGGGGAGGCGGACACCAAAACACTGAAGCTTTCTTT. It specifies CASSIGGGGHQNTEAFF.

The CDR3 sequence is CASSESTDSQPQHF. DNA of the CDR3: TGCGCCAGCAGTGAGTCGACGGACAGCCAGCCCCAGCATTTT. The J gene is TRBJ1-5, the V gene TRBV10-1; D might be TRBD1 (6 bases). Germline CDR1 and CDR2: WNHNN and SYGVQD (reference sequence). Trimming took 0 bases from V and 7 from J, leaving 10 bases between them. The CDR3 runs to 14 residues.

The DNA for the CDR3 is TGCAGTGCTAGTTTGGGGGCGACCTATGGCTACACCTTC. Translated, it gives CSASLGATYGYTF. The V gene is TRBV20-1, the J gene TRBJ1-2; D possibly corresponds to TRBD1 (6 bases). Trimming shortened V by 3 bases and J by 4 bases, and 12 bases separated the two germline ends. This CDR3 has 13 amino acids. CDR1 DFQATT and CDR2 SNEGSKA come from the germline V gene (reference sequence).

The gene calls are TRBV11-2 and TRBJ2-7; TRBD2 matches 9 bases. This CDR3 has 18 amino acids. CDR1 is SGHAT, CDR2 FQNNGV, per germline. With 4 bases clipped from V and 3 bases from J, the junction kept 16 bases outside the gene matches. CDR3 loop: CASSSWVSGGPWGYEQYV. CDR3 bases: TGTGCCAGCAGCTCATGGGTTAGCGGGGGCCCGTGGGGCTACGAGCAGTACGTC.

The V call is TRBV5-4, the J call TRBJ1-1; D is possibly TRBD1 (5 bases). The germline gives CDR1 SGHNT, CDR2 YYREEE (reference sequence). The length of the CDR3 is 12 residues. The V and J ends lost 5 bases and 2 bases respectively, with 7 bases between them. CDR3 nucleotides: TGTGCCAGCAGGCAGGGAAACACTGAAGCTTTCTTT. This codes for CASRQGNTEAFF.

The chain combines TRBV25-1 with TRBJ2-3; D is ambiguous. The CDR3 loop spans 11 amino acids. The germline gives CDR1 MGHDK, CDR2 SYGVNS. Trimming removed 4 bases from V and 7 bases from J, with 6 bases in between. The CDR3 loop is CASSASHTQYF. The CDR3, as DNA: TGTGCCAGCAGTGCCTCCCATACGCAGTATTTT.

The V gene is TRBV27, the J gene TRBJ2-3; TRBD1 is a possible D gene (6 bases). From germline, CDR1 is MNHEY and CDR2 SMNVEV (reference sequence). V lost 0 bases and J 5 bases, leaving 18 bases between the germline ends. The CDR3 is 17 amino acids. CDR3 sequence: CASSLSKVGGLVDTQYF. The CDR3 DNA sequence: TGTGCCAGCAGTTTATCGAAGGTTGGGGGCTTGGTAGATACGCAGTATTTT.

The chain carries TRBV5-1 and TRBJ1-2; 10 bases align to TRBD1. The V gene's germline CDR1 is SGHRS and CDR2 YFSETQ. Losses at the gene ends were 0 bases for V and 7 bases for J; bases not matched to a gene: 6. This CDR3 is 15 amino acids long. Here the CDR3 reads CASSLAEGTGVGYTF. Here the CDR3 DNA reads TGCGCCAGCAGCTTGGCCGAGGGGACAGGGGTTGGCTACACCTTC.

The V call is TRBV29-1, the J call TRBJ1-2; 7 bases line up with TRBD1. Per germline, CDR1 SQVTM and CDR2 ANQGSEA. Trimming cost V 7 bases and J 4 bases; bases outside gene matches: 3. This CDR3 has 11 residues. CDR3 nucleotides: TGCAGCGCTTGGACAGGCTATGGCTACACCTTC. Amino acid sequence: CSAWTGYGYTF.

The rearrangement joins TRBV19 to TRBJ1-2; a possible D gene is TRBD1 (5 bases). Germline V lookup: CDR1 LNHDA, CDR2 SQIVND (reference sequence). With 3 bases removed from V and 8 bases from J, the gap between germline ends came to 10 bases. CDR3 length: 12 residues. CDR3 protein: CASSIAGRGYTF. DNA for the CDR3: TGTGCCAGTAGTATCGCGGGACGGGGCTACACCTTC.

This clone was found a few times. This chain uses TRBV5-1 with TRBJ1-1, with D unclear. V was clipped by 0 bases and J by 0 bases, with 12 bases between them. Per the germline V gene, CDR1 is SGHRS and CDR2 is YFSETQ. The CDR3 is made up of 16 amino acids. The CDR3 region has the DNA TGCGCCAGCAGCTTGGCGTCGGCGAGGGTGAACACTGAAGCTTTCTTT. The encoded protein is CASSLASARVNTEAFF.

This chain joins TRBV10-3 and TRBJ1-2; no clear D gene. V shed 3 bases and J shed 1 base, with 12 bases lying between them. This CDR3 spans 15 amino acids. From germline, CDR1 is ENHRY and CDR2 SYGVKD. The CDR3 DNA follows: TGTGCCATCAGTGAATACCAGTTCCTTAACTATGGCTACACCTTC. It codes for CAISEYQFLNYGYTF.

The rearrangement uses TRBV24-1 and TRBJ1-2; unclear D gene. Trimming took off 3 bases at V and 8 bases at J, with 18 bases between the two ends. CDR1 KGHDR and CDR2 SFDVKD come from the germline V gene. This CDR3 comprises 15 residues. The CDR3 DNA sequence: TGTGCCACCAGTGATGAGACCGGGAGTGAGGAGGGCTACACCTTC. This codes for CATSDETGSEEGYTF.

This clone appeared a single time. The chain is built from TRBV28 and TRBJ2-3, with TRBD1 matching 7 bases. Germline CDR1 and CDR2: MDHEN and SYDVKM. J gave up 3 bases and V 7 bases, and 4 bases lay outside the gene matches. This CDR3 region has 13 residues. CDR3 loop: CASNRDSTDTQYF. Written as DNA, the CDR3 is TGTGCCAGCAACAGGGACAGTACAGATACGCAGTATTTT.

The chain recombines TRBV12-5 with TRBJ2-4; 10 nucleotides match TRBD1. Germline V gene sequence: CDR1 LGHNT, CDR2 FRNRAP. There are 18 residues in the CDR3. V trimming: 0 bases; J trimming: 3 bases; junction bases outside the gene matches: 8. This chain's CDR3 is CASGLVLGDRGNKNIQYF. The CDR3 DNA reads as TGTGCTAGTGGTTTGGTACTAGGGGACAGGGGAAACAAAAACATTCAGTACTTC.

The table lists this clone with a count of one. The rearrangement links TRBV11-2 to TRBJ2-1, with 16 nucleotides matching TRBD2. The ends lost 1 base at V and 5 bases at J; junction bases unmatched: 2. Per germline, CDR1 SGHAT and CDR2 FQNNGV. The CDR3 has 17 residues. The CDR3 region is CASSLVGTSGGDNEQFF. In nucleotides, the CDR3 is TGTGCCAGCAGCTTAGTCGGGACTAGCGGGGGGGACAATGAGCAGTTCTTC.

V gene TRBV5-8 combines with J gene TRBJ2-7; tentative D call: TRBD1 (7 bases). Germline-derived CDR1 and CDR2 are SGHTS and YDEGEE. The CDR3 totals 15 residues. The V and J ends lost 5 bases and 2 bases respectively, with 17 bases between them. CDR3 DNA sequence: TGTGCCAGCAGGGGGGGCCCGGGACAGCCCTACGAGCAGTACGTC. As protein: CASRGGPGQPYEQYV.

The CDR3 DNA follows: TGTGCCAGCAGCGTAGCTGACATAACAGGGGGCGCGGGGGCTTTCTTT. Its protein is CASSVADITGGAGAFF. This sequence joins TRBV9 and TRBJ1-1; TRBD1 aligns across 9 bases. V dropped 0 bases and J dropped 11; count of bases not matched to a gene: 14. Looked up from germline, CDR1 is SGDLS and CDR2 is YYNGEE. This CDR3 contains 16 residues. The full variable domain, rest sourced from reference TRBV9 and TRBJ1-1, is DSGVTQTPKHLITATGQRVTLRCSPRSGDLSVYWYQQSLDQGLQFLIQYYNGEERAKGNILERFSAQQFPDLHSELNLSSLELGDSALYFCASSVADITGGAGAFFGQGTRLTVV.

The chain uses TRBV6-6 and TRBJ2-5; weak D call: TRBD1 (5 bases). V lost 5 bases and J lost 3, with 28 bases in between. Germline values: CDR1 MNHNY, CDR2 SVGAGI (reference sequence). CDR3 length equals 19 residues. CDR3 region: CASSRTGGWGSHPEETQYF. The CDR3 DNA is TGTGCCAGCAGTCGAACCGGTGGTTGGGGCTCCCATCCCGAAGAGACCCAGTACTTC.

The gene calls are TRBV5-4 and TRBJ2-7; D is perhaps TRBD1 (6 bases). Germline values: CDR1 SGHNT, CDR2 YYREEE (reference sequence). This CDR3 has 14 residues. With 2 bases removed from V and 2 bases from J, the gap between germline ends came to 11 bases. CDR3 coding DNA: TGTGCCAGCAGCTTCTCCGGGACAACCTACGAGCAGTACGTC. This codes for CASSFSGTTYEQYV.